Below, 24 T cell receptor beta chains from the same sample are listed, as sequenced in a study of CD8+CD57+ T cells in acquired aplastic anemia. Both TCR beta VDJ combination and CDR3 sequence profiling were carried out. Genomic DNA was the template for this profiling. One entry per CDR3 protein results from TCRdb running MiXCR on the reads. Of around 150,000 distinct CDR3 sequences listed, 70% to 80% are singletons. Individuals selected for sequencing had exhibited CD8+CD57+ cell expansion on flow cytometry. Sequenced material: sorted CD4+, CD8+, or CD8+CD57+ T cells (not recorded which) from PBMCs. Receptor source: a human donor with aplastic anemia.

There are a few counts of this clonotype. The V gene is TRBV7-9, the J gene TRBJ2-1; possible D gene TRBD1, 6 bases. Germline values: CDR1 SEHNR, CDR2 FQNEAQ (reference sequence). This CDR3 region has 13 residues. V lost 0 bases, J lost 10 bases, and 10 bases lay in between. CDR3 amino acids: CASSLATTGEQFF. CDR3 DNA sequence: TGTGCCAGCAGCTTAGCTACAACAGGGGAGCAGTTCTTC.

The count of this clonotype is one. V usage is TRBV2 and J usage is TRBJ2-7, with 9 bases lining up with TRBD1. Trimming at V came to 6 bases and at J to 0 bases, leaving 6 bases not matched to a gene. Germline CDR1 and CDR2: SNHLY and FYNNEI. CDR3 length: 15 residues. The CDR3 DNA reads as TGTGCCAGCAGCGTAGGACAGGGGAGCTCCTACGAGCAGTACTTC. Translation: CASSVGQGSSYEQYF.

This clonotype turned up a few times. The CDR3 region is CSARLLQGEEQETQYF. DNA of the CDR3: TGCAGTGCTCGCCTTTTACAGGGGGAGGAACAAGAGACCCAGTACTTC. This chain links TRBV20-1 with TRBJ2-5, with TRBD1 identical over 8 bases. The CDR3 contains 16 residues. Trimming at V came to 5 bases and at J to 2 bases, leaving 13 bases not matched to a gene. In germline, CDR1 is DFQATT, CDR2 SNEGSKA (reference sequence).

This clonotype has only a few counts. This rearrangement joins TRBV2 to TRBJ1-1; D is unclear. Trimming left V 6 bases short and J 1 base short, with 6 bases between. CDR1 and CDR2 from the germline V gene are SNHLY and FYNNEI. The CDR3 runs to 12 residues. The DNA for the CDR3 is TGTGCCAGCAGAGGAGGGAACACTGAAGCTTTCTTT. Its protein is CASRGGNTEAFF.

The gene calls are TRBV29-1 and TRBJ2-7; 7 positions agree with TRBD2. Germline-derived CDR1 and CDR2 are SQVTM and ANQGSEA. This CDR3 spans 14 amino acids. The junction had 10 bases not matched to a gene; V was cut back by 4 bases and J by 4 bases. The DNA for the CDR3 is TGCAGCGTTGTTTCGGACACCGGGGGGTACGAGCAGTACTTC. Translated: CSVVSDTGGYEQYF.

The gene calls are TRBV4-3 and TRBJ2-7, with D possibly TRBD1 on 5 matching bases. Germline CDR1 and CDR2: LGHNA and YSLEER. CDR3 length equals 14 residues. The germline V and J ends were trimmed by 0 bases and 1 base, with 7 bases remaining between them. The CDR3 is CASSQDKGSYEQYF. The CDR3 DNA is TGCGCCAGCAGCCAAGACAAGGGGTCCTACGAGCAGTACTTC.

The DNA of the CDR3 is TGTGCCAGCAGTGAGCGAGCGGGAGGGTACAATGAGCAGTTCTTC. It yields the protein CASSERAGGYNEQFF. V gene TRBV6-4 combines with J gene TRBJ2-1, with 10 bases matching TRBD2. Trimming took 3 bases from V and 4 from J; bases not matched to a gene: 3. Germline CDR1 reads MRHNA; CDR2 reads SNTAGT. The CDR3 contains 15 residues.

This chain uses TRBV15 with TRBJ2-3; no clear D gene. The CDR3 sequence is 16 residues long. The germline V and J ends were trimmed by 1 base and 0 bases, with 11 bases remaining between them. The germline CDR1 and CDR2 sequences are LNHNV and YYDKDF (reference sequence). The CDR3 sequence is CATSRGEVRSTDTQYF. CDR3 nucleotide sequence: TGTGCCACCAGCAGAGGAGAGGTGCGTAGCACAGATACGCAGTATTTT.

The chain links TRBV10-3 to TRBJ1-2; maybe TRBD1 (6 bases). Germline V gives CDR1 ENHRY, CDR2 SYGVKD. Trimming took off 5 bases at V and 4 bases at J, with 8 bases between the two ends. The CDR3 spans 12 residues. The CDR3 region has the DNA TGTGCCATCAGTAACAGGGTCTATGGCTACACCTTC. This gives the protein CAISNRVYGYTF.

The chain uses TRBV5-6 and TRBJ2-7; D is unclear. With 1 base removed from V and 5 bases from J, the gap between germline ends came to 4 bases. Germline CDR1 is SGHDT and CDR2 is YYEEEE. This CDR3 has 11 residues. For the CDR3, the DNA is TGTGCCAGCAGCTTGAGGAACGAGCAGTACTTC. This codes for CASSLRNEQYF.

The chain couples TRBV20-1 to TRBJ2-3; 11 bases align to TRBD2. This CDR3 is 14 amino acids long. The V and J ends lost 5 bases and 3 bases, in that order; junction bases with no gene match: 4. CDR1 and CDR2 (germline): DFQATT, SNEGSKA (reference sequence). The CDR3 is CSAAPSGRTDTQYF. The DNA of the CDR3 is TGCAGTGCTGCTCCTAGCGGGAGGACAGATACGCAGTATTTT.

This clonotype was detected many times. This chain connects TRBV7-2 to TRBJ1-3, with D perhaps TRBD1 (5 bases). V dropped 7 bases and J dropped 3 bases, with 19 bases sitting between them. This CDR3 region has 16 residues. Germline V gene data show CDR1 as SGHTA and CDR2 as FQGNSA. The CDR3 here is CASTLIVGTLGNTIYF. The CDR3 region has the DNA TGTGCCAGCACTCTTATCGTGGGGACGCTTGGAAACACCATATATTTT. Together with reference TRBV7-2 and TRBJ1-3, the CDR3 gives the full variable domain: GAGVSQSPSNKVTEKGKDVELRCDPISGHTALYWYRQSLGQGLEFLIYFQGNSAPDKSGLPSDRFSAERTGGSVSTLTIQRTQQEDSAVYLCASTLIVGTLGNTIYFGEGSWLTVV.

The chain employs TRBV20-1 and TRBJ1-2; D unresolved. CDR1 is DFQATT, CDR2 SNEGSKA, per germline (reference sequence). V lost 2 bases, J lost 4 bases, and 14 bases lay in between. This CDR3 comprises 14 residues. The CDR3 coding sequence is TGCAGTGCTAGATCGGGAGGGAATATCTATGGCTACACCTTC. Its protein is CSARSGGNIYGYTF.

The DNA for the CDR3 is TGTGCCAGCACCGACGGGGCTATCTCTGGAAACACCATATATTTT. As protein: CASTDGAISGNTIYF. The V and J genes are TRBV12-3 or TRBV12-4 and TRBJ1-3; possible D gene TRBD1, 5 bases. The CDR3 is 15 amino acids. V shed 7 bases and J shed 0 bases, with 13 bases lying between them.

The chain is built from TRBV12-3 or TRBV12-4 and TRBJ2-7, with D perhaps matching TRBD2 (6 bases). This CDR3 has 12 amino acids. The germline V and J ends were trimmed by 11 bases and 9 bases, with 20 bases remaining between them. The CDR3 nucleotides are TGTGCCTCGAACCAGGGCCTAGCGAGGCAGTACTTC. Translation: CASNQGLARQYF.

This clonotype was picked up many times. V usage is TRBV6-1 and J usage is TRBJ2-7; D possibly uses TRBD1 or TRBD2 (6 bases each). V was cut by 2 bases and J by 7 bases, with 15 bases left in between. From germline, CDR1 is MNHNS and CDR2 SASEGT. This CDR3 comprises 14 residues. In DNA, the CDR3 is TGTGCCAGCAGTGAAAACCCCGAAGGGGGGGAGCAGTACGTC. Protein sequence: CASSENPEGGEQYV.

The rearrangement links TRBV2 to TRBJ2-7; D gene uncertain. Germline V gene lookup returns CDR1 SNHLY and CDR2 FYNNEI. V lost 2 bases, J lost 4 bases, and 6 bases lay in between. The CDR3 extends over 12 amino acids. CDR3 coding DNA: TGTGCCAGCAGTGAATCGGTATACGAGCAGTACTTC. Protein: CASSESVYEQYF.

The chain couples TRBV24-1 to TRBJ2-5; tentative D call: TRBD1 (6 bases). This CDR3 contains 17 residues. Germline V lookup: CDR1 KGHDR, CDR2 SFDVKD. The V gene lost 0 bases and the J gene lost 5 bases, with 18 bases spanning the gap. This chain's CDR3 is CATSDLLDSLGGETQYF. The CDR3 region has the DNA TGTGCCACCAGTGATTTGCTGGACAGCCTCGGTGGTGAGACCCAGTACTTC.

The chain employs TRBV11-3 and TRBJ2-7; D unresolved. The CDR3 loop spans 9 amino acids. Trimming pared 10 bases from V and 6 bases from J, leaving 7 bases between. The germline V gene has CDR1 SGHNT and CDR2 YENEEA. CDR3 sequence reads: CAKNGEQYF. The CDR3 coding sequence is TGTGCCAAAAACGGCGAGCAGTACTTC.

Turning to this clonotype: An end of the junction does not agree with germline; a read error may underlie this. The DNA of the CDR3 is TGTGCCAGCAGTCGATATCCGGGCTCTGGAAACACCACATATTTT. This encodes CASSRYPGSGNTTYF. The chain has TRBV11-2 and TRBJ1-3; D unresolved. CDR3 length: 15 residues. Germline V gives CDR1 SGHAT, CDR2 FQNNGV.

The CDR3 region is CASSLDEDNEQFF. CDR3 coding DNA: TGTGCCAGCAGCTTGGACGAGGACAATGAGCAGTTCTTC. The chain combines TRBV7-3 with TRBJ2-1; D remains unclear. Trimming took off 3 bases at V and 5 bases at J, with 8 bases between the two ends. The germline V gene encodes CDR1 SGHTA and CDR2 FQGTGA. The length of the CDR3 is 13 residues. Based on the CDR3 plus reference TRBV7-3 and TRBJ2-1, the full variable domain is GAGVSQTPSNKVTEKGKYVELRCDPISGHTALYWYRQSLGQGPEFLIYFQGTGAADDSGLPNDRFFAVRPEGSVSTLKIQRTERGDSAVYLCASSLDEDNEQFFGPGTRLTVL.

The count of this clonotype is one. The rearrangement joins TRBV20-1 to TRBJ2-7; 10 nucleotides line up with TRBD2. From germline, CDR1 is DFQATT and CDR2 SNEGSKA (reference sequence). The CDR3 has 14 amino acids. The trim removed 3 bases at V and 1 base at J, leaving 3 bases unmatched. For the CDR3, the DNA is TGCAGTGCTAGGGATAGCGGGGGGTCCTACGAGCAGTACTTC. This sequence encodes CSARDSGGSYEQYF.

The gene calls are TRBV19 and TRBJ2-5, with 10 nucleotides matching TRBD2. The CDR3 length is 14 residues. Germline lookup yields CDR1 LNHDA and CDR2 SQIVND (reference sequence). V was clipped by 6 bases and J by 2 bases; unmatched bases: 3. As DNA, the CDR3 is TGTGCCAGTAGACCAGCGGGAGGGCAAGAGACCCAGTACTTC. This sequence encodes CASRPAGGQETQYF.

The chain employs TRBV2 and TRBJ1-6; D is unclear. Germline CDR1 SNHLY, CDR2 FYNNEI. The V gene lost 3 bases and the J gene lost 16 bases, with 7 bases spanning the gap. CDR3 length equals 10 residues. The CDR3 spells CASSDSQLHF. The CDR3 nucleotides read TGTGCCAGCAGTGACAGCCAACTCCACTTT.